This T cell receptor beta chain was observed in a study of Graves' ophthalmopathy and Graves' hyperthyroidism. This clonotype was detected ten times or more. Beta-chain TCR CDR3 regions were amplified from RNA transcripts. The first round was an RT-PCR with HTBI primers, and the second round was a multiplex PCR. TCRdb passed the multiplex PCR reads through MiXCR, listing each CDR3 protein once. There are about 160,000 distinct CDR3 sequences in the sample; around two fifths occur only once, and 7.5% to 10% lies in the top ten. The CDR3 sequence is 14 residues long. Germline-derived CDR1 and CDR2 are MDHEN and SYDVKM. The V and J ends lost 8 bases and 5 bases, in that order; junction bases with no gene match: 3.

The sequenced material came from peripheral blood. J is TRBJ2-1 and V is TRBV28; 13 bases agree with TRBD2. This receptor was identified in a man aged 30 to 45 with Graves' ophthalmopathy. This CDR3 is CASVTSGRDNEQFF. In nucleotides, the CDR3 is TGTGCCAGCGTTACTAGCGGGAGGGACAATGAGCAGTTCTTC.